A selection of T cell receptor beta chains follows, all from one sample in a study of T cells in Graves' hyperthyroidism and ophthalmopathy. TCRdb called the multiplex PCR reads again in MiXCR, with one record for every CDR3 protein. The sample contains hundreds of thousands of distinct CDR3 sequences, roughly 50% of which appear only once. The sequenced sample consisted of peripheral blood or thyroid tissue (not recorded which). These TCRs come from a young woman with Graves' hyperthyroidism. CDR3s include the opening cysteine and the closing phenylalanine or tryptophan. The D gene is left open where the match is weak. Clone size is stated in some rows and not others, as once, few, many or a class when expanded.

D gene: NA; clone size: many; CDR3 length: 14; J gene: TRBJ2-5; V gene: TRBV9; CDR3 protein: CASSVAPQWETQYF; CDR3 DNA: TGTGCCAGCAGCGTAGCTCCGCAGTGGGAGACCCAGTACTTC
D gene: NA; clone size: NA; CDR3 length: 13; J gene: TRBJ2-7; V gene: TRBV5-1; CDR3 protein: CASSFSARREQYF; CDR3 DNA: TGCGCCAGCAGCTTCTCGGCTAGGCGGGAGCAGTACTTC
D gene: NA; clone size: NA; CDR3 length: 13; J gene: TRBJ1-2; V gene: TRBV10-2; CDR3 protein: CASSQEAVGGYTF; CDR3 DNA: TGCGCCAGCAGCCAAGAGGCAGTGGGCGGCTACACCTTC
D gene: NA; clone size: NA; CDR3 length: 17; J gene: TRBJ2-7; V gene: TRBV9; CDR3 protein: CASSVEDGQARTYEQYF; CDR3 DNA: TGTGCCAGCAGCGTTGAAGATGGGCAGGCAAGGACCTACGAGCAGTACTTC
D gene: TRBD1; clone size: NA; CDR3 length: 16; J gene: TRBJ1-2; V gene: TRBV7-9; CDR3 protein: CASSLDRDSINYGYTF; CDR3 DNA: TGTGCCAGCAGCTTGGACCGGGACAGCATTAACTATGGCTACACCTTC
D gene: NA; clone size: many; CDR3 length: 16; J gene: TRBJ1-2; V gene: TRBV10-3; CDR3 protein: CAISEPIDRTLEGYTF; CDR3 DNA: TGTGCCATCAGTGAACCGATCGACAGGACCTTGGAAGGCTACACCTTC
D gene: NA; clone size: few; CDR3 length: 13; J gene: TRBJ1-3; V gene: TRBV6-5; CDR3 protein: CASSYSWQDTIYF; CDR3 DNA: TGTGCCAGCAGTTACTCTTGGCAGGACACCATATATTTT
D gene: TRBD1; clone size: NA; CDR3 length: 14; J gene: TRBJ1-1; V gene: TRBV29-1; CDR3 protein: CSVAPGQGITEAFF; CDR3 DNA: TGCAGCGTTGCACCGGGACAGGGAATCACTGAAGCTTTCTTT
D gene: TRBD2; clone size: NA; CDR3 length: 19; J gene: TRBJ2-7; V gene: TRBV15; CDR3 protein: CATSRGVGTSGITAYEQYF; CDR3 DNA: TGTGCCACCAGCAGAGGGGTGGGGACTAGCGGGATCACAGCCTACGAGCAGTACTTC
D gene: NA; clone size: NA; CDR3 length: 17; J gene: TRBJ1-3; V gene: TRBV2; CDR3 protein: CASSTEGPTNSGNTIYF; CDR3 DNA: TGTGCCAGCAGTACCGAGGGACCAACAAACTCTGGAAACACCATATATTTT